This T cell receptor (beta chain) stems from a study of blood T cell repertoires in COVID-19. Study at large: Researchers got acute and convalescent COVID-19 samples from the United States, Italy and Spain. PBMCs, B-cell-depleted T cells, or T cells provided the cDNA or gDNA that made up the material.

Per the authors' pipeline: For nucleated cells, counts were estimated from reference gene primer amplification. TCRdb keeps only in-frame clones here, not all; method: immunoSEQ multiplex PCR. V and J calls and clone size follow that table, whereas D and trimming were derived from the DNA. The table includes roughly 200,000 clones, approximately 85% detected once. The CDR3 runs to 13 residues. Germline CDR1 LNHDA, CDR2 SQIVND (reference sequence). V lost 4 bases and J lost 3, with 9 bases in between. The chain uses TRBV19 and TRBJ1-2; tentatively, D is TRBD1 (6 bases). The sequenced sample was peripheral blood. This receptor was taken from a human donor with active or convalescent COVID-19. The donor label of this sample is uncertain. CDR3 bases: TGTGCCAGTAGTACTCCAGGGGACTATGGCTACACCTTC. This encodes CASSTPGDYGYTF.